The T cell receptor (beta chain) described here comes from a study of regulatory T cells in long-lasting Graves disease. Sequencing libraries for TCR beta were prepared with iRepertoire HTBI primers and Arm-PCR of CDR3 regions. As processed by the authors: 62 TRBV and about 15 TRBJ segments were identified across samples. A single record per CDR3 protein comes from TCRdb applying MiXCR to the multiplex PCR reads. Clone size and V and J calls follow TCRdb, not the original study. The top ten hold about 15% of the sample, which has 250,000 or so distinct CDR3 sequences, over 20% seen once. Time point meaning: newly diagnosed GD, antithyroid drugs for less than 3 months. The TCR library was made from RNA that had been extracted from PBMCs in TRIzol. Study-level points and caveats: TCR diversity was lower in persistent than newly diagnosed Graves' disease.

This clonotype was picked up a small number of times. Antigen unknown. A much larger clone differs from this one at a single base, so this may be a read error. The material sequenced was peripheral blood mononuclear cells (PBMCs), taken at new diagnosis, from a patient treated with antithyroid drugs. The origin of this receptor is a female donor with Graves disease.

The chain's CDR3 is CASSLGLRVETGELFF. The CDR3 DNA is TGTGCCAGCAGCTTAGGACTCAGGGTGGAAACCGGGGAGCTGTTTTTT. The chain has TRBV7-2 and TRBJ2-2, with D possibly matching TRBD1 (5 bases). Between the trimmed V and J ends, which lost 1 base and 5 bases, there was a span of 14 bases. The CDR3 sequence is 16 residues long. CDR1 is SGHTA and CDR2 is FQGNSA in the germline V gene.